This TCR beta chain was sequenced for a study of cytotoxic CD8 clonotypes in ibrutinib-treated CLL. Profiling relied on immunoSEQ multiplex PCR, and the TCRdb table lists in-frame clones only, not all of them. The sample lists some 200,000 clones; 79% were seen once. The CDR3 length is 9 residues. Study-level points and caveats: Treatment saw public clonotypes, which were uncommon, either contract or stay stable.

This clone was recorded a few times. As yet, its antigen is unknown. The TCR originated in a human donor with chronic lymphocytic leukemia. The V gene is TRBV21-1, the J gene TRBJ2-7. TRBV21-1 is a recognized pseudogene. The sample was PBMCs, taken after 12 months of ibrutinib treatment. The CDR3 sequence is CASRDEQYF. In DNA form, the CDR3 reads TGTGCCAGCAGGGACGAGCAGTACTTC.